Sequencing of this T cell receptor (beta chain) was carried out in a study of T-cell reconstitution after alpha-beta-depleted transplantation in children. Study-wide results and caveats: Expanded clones from the graft, numbering several hundred, reportedly supplied alpha-beta T cells about two months after transplant.

Construction of the TCRbeta library involved unique molecular identifiers. TCRdb independently ran MiXCR on the PCR reads; one entry per CDR3 protein. The sample shows some 200,000 distinct CDR3 sequences, under 8.5% of them seen only once. CDR3 length equals 15 residues. Germline V gene sequence: CDR1 MNHEY, CDR2 SVGEGT. As concerns this clonotype: The antigen remains undetermined. This sequence may be a read error, since a much larger clone differs from it by one base.

This specimen was PBMCs, mostly from graft donor cells, taken 360 days after TCRalphabeta/CD19-depleted stem cell transplant. This sequence joins TRBV6-2 or TRBV6-3 and TRBJ2-2; maybe TRBD2 (5 bases). The clonotype comes from a male patient aged 2 to 9 who had a stem cell transplant for acute myeloid leukemia, so the T cells may come from the graft donor. CDR3 nucleotides: TGTGCCAGCACCAAGGCCCGCTTGCGTACCGGGGAGCCGTTTTTT. Encoded protein: CASTKARLRTGEPFF.